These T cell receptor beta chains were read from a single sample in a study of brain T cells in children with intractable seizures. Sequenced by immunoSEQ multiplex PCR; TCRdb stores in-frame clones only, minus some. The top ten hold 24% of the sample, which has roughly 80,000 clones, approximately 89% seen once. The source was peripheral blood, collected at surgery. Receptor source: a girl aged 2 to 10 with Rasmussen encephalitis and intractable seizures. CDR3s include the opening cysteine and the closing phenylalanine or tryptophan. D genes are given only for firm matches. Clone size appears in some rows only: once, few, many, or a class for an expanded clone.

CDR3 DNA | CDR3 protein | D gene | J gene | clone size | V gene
TGTGCCAGCAGCTTGTGGCTAAACTACGAGCAGTACTTC | CASSLWLNYEQYF | NA | TRBJ2-7 | NA | TRBV5-5
TGTGCCAGCAGCTTGGCGGGGGGAGTAACTGAAGCTTTCTTT | CASSLAGGVTEAFF | NA | TRBJ1-1 | NA | TRBV5-6
TGTGCCAGTAGTGTAGACGGAGAGGGGGAAAAACTGTTTTTT | CASSVDGEGEKLFF | NA | TRBJ1-4 | NA | TRBV19
TGTGCCAGCAGTTACGACGGGACTAATCAGCCCCAGCATTTT | CASSYDGTNQPQHF | NA | TRBJ1-5 | NA | TRBV6-6
TGTGCCATCAATGGGGGCTCTGGGGCCAACGTCCTGACTTTC | CAINGGSGANVLTF | NA | TRBJ2-6 | NA | TRBV10-3
TGCAGCGTTGAAGTCCAAGGCGGGGGGGCTGGAAACACCATATATTTT | CSVEVQGGGAGNTIYF | NA | TRBJ1-3 | NA | TRBV29-1
TGTGCCAGCAGACCACCGACAGGGAAATTAGAGACCCAGTACTTC | CASRPPTGKLETQYF | TRBD1 | TRBJ2-5 | NA | TRBV6-5
TGTGCCAGCAGCCAGACTAGTCTCGAGCAGTACTTC | CASSQTSLEQYF | NA | TRBJ2-7 | NA | TRBV7-9
TGTGCCAGCAGCCTTGGACAGTCCAACACCGGGGAGCTGTTTTTT | CASSLGQSNTGELFF | NA | TRBJ2-2 | NA | TRBV5-6
TGTGCCAGCAGTGACAGGGGGCCGTGGAATGAGCAGTTCTTC | CASSDRGPWNEQFF | TRBD1 | TRBJ2-1 | NA | TRBV6-4
TGCAGCGTTGAAGGGGGGTGGGACGGCTACACCTTC | CSVEGGWDGYTF | NA | TRBJ1-2 | NA | TRBV29-1
TGTGCCAGCAGCCAAAAAGAAGGGACAGCAGAGTTCTTC | CASSQKEGTAEFF | TRBD1 | TRBJ2-1 | NA | TRBV7-3
TGTGCCAGCAGCCCGGGGACACTACGGAATGAGCAGTTCTTC | CASSPGTLRNEQFF | NA | TRBJ2-1 | NA | TRBV11-2
TGCGCCAGCAGGCAGGGGCTCAGCGGGGAGCTGTTTTTT | CASRQGLSGELFF | NA | TRBJ2-2 | NA | TRBV10-1
TGTGCCAGCAGCCCCCGATCACAGGTGCTATCCTACGAGCAGTACTTC | CASSPRSQVLSYEQYF | NA | TRBJ2-7 | NA | TRBV9
TGTGCCAGCAGCCGGGACTGGGGAAATGAGCAGTTCTTC | CASSRDWGNEQFF | NA | TRBJ2-1 | NA | TRBV6-5
TGTGCCAGCAGCTTAGTAACTCCGGGGTACCCAGATACGCAGTATTTT | CASSLVTPGYPDTQYF | NA | TRBJ2-3 | NA | TRBV7-2
TGTGCCAGCAGTACCGGGACAAGGGAAGAGACCCAGTACTTC | CASSTGTREETQYF | NA | TRBJ2-5 | NA | TRBV6-6
TGTGCCAGCAGTGAGAGAGGGAGTCAGCCCCAGCATTTT | CASSERGSQPQHF | NA | TRBJ1-5 | NA | TRBV2
TGTGCCGCGGACAGGACGTATAGCAATCAGCCCCAGCATTTT | CAADRTYSNQPQHF | TRBD1 | TRBJ1-5 | many | TRBV6-5
TGTGCCAGCAGCCCTCACGCGGCAGTCAACAATTCACCCCTCCACTTT | CASSPHAAVNNSPLHF | NA | TRBJ1-6 | NA | TRBV4-2
TGTGCCAGCAGCTCTCGAGGGGGCCAATTCTACGAGCAGTACTTC | CASSSRGGQFYEQYF | TRBD1 | TRBJ2-7 | NA | TRBV11-3
TGTGCCAGCAGTTCCCCCCCCGGACAGAACACTGAAGCTTTCTTT | CASSSPPGQNTEAFF | NA | TRBJ1-1 | NA | TRBV28
TGTGCCAGCTCACCCCTCGGAAGGGGGAACTCTGGGGCCAACGTCCTGACTTTC | CASSPLGRGNSGANVLTF | NA | TRBJ2-6 | NA | TRBV18
TGTGCCAGCAGCTGGGACAGGGCCAACAATGAGCAGTTCTTC | CASSWDRANNEQFF | TRBD1 | TRBJ2-1 | NA | TRBV5-6
TGTGCCAGCAGTCCACGGACAGGGGGAGGCTACACCTTC | CASSPRTGGGYTF | TRBD1 | TRBJ1-2 | few | TRBV11-3
TGTGCCAGCAGCCTCGGGACATCCAGGAACACTGAAGCTTTCTTT | CASSLGTSRNTEAFF | NA | TRBJ1-1 | NA | TRBV3-1/TRBV3-2
TGTGCCAGCAGCCAAGTTGCAAGTATCACCGGGGAGCTGTTTTTT | CASSQVASITGELFF | NA | TRBJ2-2 | NA | TRBV4-2
TGTGCCAGCAGCAAAGACCTCCAGGGGGGGTCCAAAAACATTCAGTACTTC | CASSKDLQGGSKNIQYF | NA | TRBJ2-4 | NA | TRBV21-1
TGTGCCAGCAGCTTAGGGAATGAGCAGTTCTTC | CASSLGNEQFF | NA | TRBJ2-1 | NA | TRBV7-3
TGTGCCAGTAGTAGGACAGGGGCGACCTATGGCTACACCTTC | CASSRTGATYGYTF | TRBD1 | TRBJ1-2 | NA | TRBV19
TGTGCCAGCAGTTCTGTAATAGGTGGAGCTTTCTTT | CASSSVIGGAFF | NA | TRBJ1-1 | NA | TRBV27
TGTGCCAGCAGCGTAGGGACAGGGAGGGGAAACACTGAAGCTTTCTTT | CASSVGTGRGNTEAFF | TRBD1 | TRBJ1-1 | NA | TRBV9
TGTGCCACCAGTGGATTTGGACCTGCCTCTATGTATGGCTACACCTTC | CATSGFGPASMYGYTF | NA | TRBJ1-2 | once | TRBV24-1
TGTGCCAGCAGAACAGGGGAGATGAACACTGAAGCTTTCTTT | CASRTGEMNTEAFF | TRBD1 | TRBJ1-1 | NA | TRBV27
TGCGCCAGCAGTGAGACAACCTATAATTCACCCCTCCACTTT | CASSETTYNSPLHF | NA | TRBJ1-6 | NA | TRBV10-2
TGCGCCAGCAGTCCTCCGACAGGGGAGGACCAAGAGACCCAGTACTTC | CASSPPTGEDQETQYF | TRBD1 | TRBJ2-5 | NA | TRBV23-1
TGTGCCAGCAGCTCTGAAGGACAGCTCTACGAGCAGTACTTC | CASSSEGQLYEQYF | NA | TRBJ2-7 | NA | TRBV5-6
TGTGCCAGCAGTTTATCCGCCCTAGGTTACTTGAATGAAAAACTGTTTTTT | CASSLSALGYLNEKLFF | NA | TRBJ1-4 | NA | TRBV28
TGTGCCAGCAGCACGGATACGAACACCGGGGAGCTGTTTTTT | CASSTDTNTGELFF | NA | TRBJ2-2 | once | TRBV5-4
TGTGCCAGCAAAAGAGGACAGGGGGCGGGAGATACGCAGTATTTT | CASKRGQGAGDTQYF | TRBD1 | TRBJ2-3 | NA | TRBV6-4
TGTGCCAGCAGCGTCCCCCCGGGCCCAGATACGCAGTATTTT | CASSVPPGPDTQYF | NA | TRBJ2-3 | NA | TRBV9
TGTGCCAGCAGTAAGGGGTTTAATGAGCAGTTCTTC | CASSKGFNEQFF | NA | TRBJ2-1 | NA | TRBV7-9
TGTGCCAGCAGCCTAGCGTTCAACTCCTACAATGAGCAGTTCTTC | CASSLAFNSYNEQFF | NA | TRBJ2-1 | NA | TRBV7-3